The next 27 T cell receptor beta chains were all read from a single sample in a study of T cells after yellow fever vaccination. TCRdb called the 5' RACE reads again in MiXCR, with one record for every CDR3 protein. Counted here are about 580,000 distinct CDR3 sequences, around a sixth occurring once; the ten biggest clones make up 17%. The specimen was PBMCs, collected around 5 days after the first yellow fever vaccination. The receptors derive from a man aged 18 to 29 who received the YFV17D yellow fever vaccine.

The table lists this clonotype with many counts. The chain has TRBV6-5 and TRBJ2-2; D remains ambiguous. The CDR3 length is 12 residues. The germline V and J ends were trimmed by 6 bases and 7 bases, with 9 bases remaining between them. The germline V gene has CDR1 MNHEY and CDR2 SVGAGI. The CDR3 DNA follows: TGTGCCAGCAGCCCGGGCGGCGGGGAGCTGTTTTTT. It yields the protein CASSPGGGELFF.

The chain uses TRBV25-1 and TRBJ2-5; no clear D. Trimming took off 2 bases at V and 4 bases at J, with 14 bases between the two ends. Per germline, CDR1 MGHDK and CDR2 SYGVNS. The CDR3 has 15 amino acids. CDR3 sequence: CASSENPGYGETQYF. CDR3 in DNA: TGTGCCAGCAGTGAAAATCCGGGCTACGGAGAGACCCAGTACTTC.

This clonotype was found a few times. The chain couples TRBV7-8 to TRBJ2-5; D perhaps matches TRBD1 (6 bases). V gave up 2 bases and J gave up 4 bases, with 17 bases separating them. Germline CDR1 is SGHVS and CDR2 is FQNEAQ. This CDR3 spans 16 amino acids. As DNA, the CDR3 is TGTGCCAGCAGCTTATCCAGGGGCAGGGCTCGAGAGACCCAGTACTTC. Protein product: CASSLSRGRARETQYF.

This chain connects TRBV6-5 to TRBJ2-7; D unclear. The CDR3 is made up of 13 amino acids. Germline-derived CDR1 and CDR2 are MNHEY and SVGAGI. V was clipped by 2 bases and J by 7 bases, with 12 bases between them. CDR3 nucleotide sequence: TGTGCCAGCAGTTACCTTGGATTACGAGAGCAGTACTTC. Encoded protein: CASSYLGLREQYF.

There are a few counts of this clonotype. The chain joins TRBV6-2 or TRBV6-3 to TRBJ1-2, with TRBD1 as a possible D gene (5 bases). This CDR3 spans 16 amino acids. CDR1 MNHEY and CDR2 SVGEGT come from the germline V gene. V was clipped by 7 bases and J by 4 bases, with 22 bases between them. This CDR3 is CASISAPGLSSYGYTF. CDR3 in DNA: TGTGCCAGCATTTCTGCACCGGGGCTAAGCTCCTATGGCTACACCTTC.

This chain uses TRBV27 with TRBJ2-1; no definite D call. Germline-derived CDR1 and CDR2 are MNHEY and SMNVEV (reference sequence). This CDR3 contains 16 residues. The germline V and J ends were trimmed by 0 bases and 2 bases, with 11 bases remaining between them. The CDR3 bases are TGTGCCAGCAGTTTATCGGCAGGTCCGACCTACAATGAGCAGTTCTTC. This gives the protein CASSLSAGPTYNEQFF.

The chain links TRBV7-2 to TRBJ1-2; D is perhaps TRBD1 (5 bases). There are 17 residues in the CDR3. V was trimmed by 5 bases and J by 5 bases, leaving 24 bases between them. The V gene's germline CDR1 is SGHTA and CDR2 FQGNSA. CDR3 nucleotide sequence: TGTGCCAGCAGCCCAGCGGTGGGGGAATGGGATTCTTATGGCTACACCTTC. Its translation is CASSPAVGEWDSYGYTF.

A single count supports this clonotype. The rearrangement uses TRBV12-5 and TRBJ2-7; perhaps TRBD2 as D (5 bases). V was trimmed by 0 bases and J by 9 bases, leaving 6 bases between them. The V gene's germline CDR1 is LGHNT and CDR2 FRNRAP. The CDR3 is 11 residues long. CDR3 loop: CASGLVSGQYF. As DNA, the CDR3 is TGTGCTAGTGGTTTGGTAAGCGGGCAGTACTTC.

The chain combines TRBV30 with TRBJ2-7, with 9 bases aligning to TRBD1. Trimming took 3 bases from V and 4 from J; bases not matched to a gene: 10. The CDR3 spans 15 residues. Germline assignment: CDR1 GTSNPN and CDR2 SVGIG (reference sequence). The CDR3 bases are TGTGCCTGGAGAGATTCCGGGACAGGGCCTTACGAGCAGTACTTC. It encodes CAWRDSGTGPYEQYF.

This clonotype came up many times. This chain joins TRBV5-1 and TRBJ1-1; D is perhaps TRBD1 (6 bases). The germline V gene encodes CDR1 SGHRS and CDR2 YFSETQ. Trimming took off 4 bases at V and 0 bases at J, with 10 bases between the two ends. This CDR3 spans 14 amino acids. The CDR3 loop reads CASSLGQMNTEAFF. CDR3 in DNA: TGCGCCAGCAGCCTAGGACAGATGAACACTGAAGCTTTCTTT.

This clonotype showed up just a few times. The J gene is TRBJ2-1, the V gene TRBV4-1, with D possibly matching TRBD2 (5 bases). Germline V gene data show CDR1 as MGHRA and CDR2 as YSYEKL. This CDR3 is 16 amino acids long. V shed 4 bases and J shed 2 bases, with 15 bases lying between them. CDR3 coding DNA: TGCGCCAGCAGCCCCGGACCGGGGAGTCCCTACAATGAGCAGTTCTTC. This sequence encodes CASSPGPGSPYNEQFF.

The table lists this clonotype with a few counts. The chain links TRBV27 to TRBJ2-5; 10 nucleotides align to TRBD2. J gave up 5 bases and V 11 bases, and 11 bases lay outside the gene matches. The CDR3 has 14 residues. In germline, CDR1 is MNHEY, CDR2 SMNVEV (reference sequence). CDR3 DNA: TGTGCCTCCGCGGGACTAGCGAGATCCGAGACCCAGTACTTC. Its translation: CASAGLARSETQYF.

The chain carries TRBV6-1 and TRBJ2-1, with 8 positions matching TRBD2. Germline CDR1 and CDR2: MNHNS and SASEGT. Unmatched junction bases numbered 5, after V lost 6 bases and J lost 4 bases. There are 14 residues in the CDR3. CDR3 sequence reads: CASSGVAGYNEQFF. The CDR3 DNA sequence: TGTGCCAGCAGCGGAGTAGCGGGGTACAATGAGCAGTTCTTC.

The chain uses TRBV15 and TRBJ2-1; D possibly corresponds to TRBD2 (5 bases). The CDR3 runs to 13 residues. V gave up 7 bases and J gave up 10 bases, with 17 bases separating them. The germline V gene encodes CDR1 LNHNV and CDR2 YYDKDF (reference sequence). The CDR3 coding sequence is TGTGCCACCAAACCCGAGGGCCGTTGGGAGCAGTTCTTC. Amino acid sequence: CATKPEGRWEQFF.

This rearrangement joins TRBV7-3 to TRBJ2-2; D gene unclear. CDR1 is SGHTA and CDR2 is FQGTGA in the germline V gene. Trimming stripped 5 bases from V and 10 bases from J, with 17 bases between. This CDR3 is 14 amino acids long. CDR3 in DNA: TGTGCCAGCAGCCCCACCGCCCCTTCCGAGGAGCTGTTTTTT. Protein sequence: CASSPTAPSEELFF.

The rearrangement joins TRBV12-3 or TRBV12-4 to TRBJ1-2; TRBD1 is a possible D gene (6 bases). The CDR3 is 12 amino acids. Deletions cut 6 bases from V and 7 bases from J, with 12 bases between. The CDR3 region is CASRTQGSGYTF. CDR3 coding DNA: TGTGCCAGCAGAACACAGGGCTCTGGCTACACCTTC.

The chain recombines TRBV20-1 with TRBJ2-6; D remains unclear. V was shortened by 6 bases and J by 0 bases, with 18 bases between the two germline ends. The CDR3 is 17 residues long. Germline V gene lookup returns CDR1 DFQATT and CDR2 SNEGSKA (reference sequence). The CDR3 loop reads CSATLNGPFSGANVLTF. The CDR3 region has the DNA TGCAGTGCCACATTGAACGGTCCTTTCTCTGGGGCCAACGTCCTGACTTTC.

The CDR3 coding sequence is TGTGCCAGCAGCGAGAGGGACAGGCTCTCTGGCTACACCTTC. Amino acids: CASSERDRLSGYTF. This sequence joins TRBV9 and TRBJ1-2; 8 positions agree with TRBD1. This CDR3 has 14 amino acids. CDR1 is SGDLS and CDR2 is YYNGEE in the germline V gene. Losses at the gene ends were 3 bases for V and 7 bases for J; bases not matched to a gene: 8. Drawing the rest from reference TRBV9 and TRBJ1-2, the complete variable domain is DSGVTQTPKHLITATGQRVTLRCSPRSGDLSVYWYQQSLDQGLQFLIQYYNGEERAKGNILERFSAQQFPDLHSELNLSSLELGDSALYFCASSERDRLSGYTFGSGTRLTVV.

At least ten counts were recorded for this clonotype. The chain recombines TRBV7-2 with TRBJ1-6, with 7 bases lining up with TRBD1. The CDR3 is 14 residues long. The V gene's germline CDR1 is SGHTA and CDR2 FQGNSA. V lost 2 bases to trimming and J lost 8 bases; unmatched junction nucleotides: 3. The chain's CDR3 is CASSLPGQHSPLHF. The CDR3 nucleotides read TGTGCCAGCAGCTTACCGGGACAGCATTCACCCCTCCACTTT.

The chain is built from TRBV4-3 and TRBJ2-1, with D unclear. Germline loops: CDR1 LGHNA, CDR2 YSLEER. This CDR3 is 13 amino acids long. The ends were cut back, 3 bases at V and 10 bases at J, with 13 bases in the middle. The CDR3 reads CASSQSNRYEQFF. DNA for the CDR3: TGCGCCAGCAGCCAGTCAAATAGGTACGAGCAGTTCTTC.

CDR3 sequence reads: CSARRSGAVGELFF. The CDR3 DNA reads as TGCAGTGCTAGACGCAGCGGGGCGGTCGGGGAGCTGTTTTTT. The chain joins TRBV20-1 to TRBJ2-2; 7 nucleotides match TRBD2. CDR1 and CDR2 from the germline V gene are DFQATT and SNEGSKA (reference sequence). Trimming at V came to 2 bases and at J to 7 bases, leaving 7 bases not matched to a gene. This CDR3 comprises 14 residues.

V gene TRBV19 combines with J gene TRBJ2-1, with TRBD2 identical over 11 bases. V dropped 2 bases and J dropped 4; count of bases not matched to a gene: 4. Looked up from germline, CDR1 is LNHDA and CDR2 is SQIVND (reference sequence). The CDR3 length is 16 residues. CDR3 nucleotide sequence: TGTGCCAGTAGTATATTTCTAGCGGGGGGTTACAATGAGCAGTTCTTC. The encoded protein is CASSIFLAGGYNEQFF.

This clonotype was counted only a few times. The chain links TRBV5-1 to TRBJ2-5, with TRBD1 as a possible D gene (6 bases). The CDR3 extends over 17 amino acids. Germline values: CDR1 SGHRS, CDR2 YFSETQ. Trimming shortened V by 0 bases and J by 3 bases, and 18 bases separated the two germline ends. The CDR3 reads CASSLEGVRPTKETQYF. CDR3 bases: TGCGCCAGCAGCTTGGAGGGGGTCAGACCAACTAAAGAGACCCAGTACTTC.

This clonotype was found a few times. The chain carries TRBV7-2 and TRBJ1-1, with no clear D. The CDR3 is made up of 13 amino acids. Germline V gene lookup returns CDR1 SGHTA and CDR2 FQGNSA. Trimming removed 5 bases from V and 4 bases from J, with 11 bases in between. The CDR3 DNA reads TGTGCCAGCAGCGGCAGTAGGGTCACTGAAGCTTTCTTT. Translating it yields CASSGSRVTEAFF.

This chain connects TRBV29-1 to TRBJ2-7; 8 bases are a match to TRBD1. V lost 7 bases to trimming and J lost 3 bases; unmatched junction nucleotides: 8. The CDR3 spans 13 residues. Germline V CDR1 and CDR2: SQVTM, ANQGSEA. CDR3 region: CSAGGDRRYEQYF. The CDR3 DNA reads TGCAGCGCTGGCGGGGACAGGCGCTACGAGCAGTACTTC.

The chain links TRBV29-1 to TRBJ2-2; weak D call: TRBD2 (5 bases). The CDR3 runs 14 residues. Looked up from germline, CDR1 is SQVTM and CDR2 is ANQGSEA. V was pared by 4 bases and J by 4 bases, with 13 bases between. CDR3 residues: CSVGSGYGTGELFF. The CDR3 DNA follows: TGCAGCGTTGGGTCGGGGTACGGCACCGGGGAGCTGTTTTTT.

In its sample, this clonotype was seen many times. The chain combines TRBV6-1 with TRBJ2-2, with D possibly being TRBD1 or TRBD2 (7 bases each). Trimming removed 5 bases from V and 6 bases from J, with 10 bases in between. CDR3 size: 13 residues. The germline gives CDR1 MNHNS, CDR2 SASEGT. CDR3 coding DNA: TGTGCCAGCAGTCAGGGGGGGGCCGGGGAGCTGTTTTTT. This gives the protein CASSQGGAGELFF.